This T cell receptor beta chain was identified in a study of STAT5B mutations in CD4+ large granular lymphocyte leukemia. Buffy coats from healthy blood donors served as controls. V was clipped by 0 bases and J by 9 bases; unmatched bases: 12. Germline V gene data show CDR1 as LNHNV and CDR2 as YYDKDF (reference sequence). The CDR3 runs 17 residues. The repertoire was sequenced with immunoSEQ multiplex PCR; TCRdb's copy has only in-frame clones and lacks some. This sample yields some 51,000 clones, of which about 80% are seen a single time; 0.35% belongs to the top ten. The chain recombines TRBV15 with TRBJ2-1; 9 bases map to TRBD2. This TCR was sampled from a human donor in good health. The sample was CD4+ T cells from blood buffy coats. The chain's CDR3 is CATSRDGGASGTSEQFF. CDR3 coding DNA: TGTGCCACCAGCAGAGACGGGGGCGCTAGCGGGACCAGTGAGCAGTTCTTC.